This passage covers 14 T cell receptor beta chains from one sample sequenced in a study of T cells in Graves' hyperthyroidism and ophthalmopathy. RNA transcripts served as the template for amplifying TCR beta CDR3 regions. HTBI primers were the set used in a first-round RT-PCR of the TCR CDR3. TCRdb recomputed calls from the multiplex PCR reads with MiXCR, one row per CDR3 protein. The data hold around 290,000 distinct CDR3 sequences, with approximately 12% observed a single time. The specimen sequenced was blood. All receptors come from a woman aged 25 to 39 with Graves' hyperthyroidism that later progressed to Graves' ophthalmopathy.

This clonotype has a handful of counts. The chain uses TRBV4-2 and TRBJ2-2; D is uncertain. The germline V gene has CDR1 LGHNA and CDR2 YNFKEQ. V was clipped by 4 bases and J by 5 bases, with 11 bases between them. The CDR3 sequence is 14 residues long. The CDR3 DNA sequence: TGTGCCAGCAGCCTATTTGGGAATACCGGGGAGCTGTTTTTT. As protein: CASSLFGNTGELFF.

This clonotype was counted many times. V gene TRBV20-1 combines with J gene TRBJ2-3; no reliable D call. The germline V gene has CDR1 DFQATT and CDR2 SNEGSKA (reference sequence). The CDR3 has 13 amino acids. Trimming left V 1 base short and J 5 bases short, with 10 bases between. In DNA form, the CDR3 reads TGCAGTGCTAGAGTGACCCTCATAGATACGCAGTATTTT. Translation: CSARVTLIDTQYF.

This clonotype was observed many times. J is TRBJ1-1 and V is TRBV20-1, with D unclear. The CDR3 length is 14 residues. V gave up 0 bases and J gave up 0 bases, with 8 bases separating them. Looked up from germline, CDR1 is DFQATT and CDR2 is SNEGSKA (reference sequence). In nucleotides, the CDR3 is TGCAGTGCTAGAGATATTTCCATGAACACTGAAGCTTTCTTT. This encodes CSARDISMNTEAFF.

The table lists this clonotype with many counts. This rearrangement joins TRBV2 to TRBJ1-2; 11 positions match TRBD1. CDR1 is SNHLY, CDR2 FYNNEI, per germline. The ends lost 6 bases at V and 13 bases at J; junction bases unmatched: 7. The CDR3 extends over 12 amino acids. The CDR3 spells CASRRDRGIVTF. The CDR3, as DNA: TGTGCCAGCAGGAGGGACAGGGGGATAGTCACCTTC.

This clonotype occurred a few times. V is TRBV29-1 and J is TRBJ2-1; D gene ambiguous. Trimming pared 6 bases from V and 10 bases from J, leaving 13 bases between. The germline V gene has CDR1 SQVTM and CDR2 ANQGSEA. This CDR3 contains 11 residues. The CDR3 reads CSVKRAVEQFF. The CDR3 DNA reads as TGCAGCGTCAAAAGGGCGGTAGAGCAGTTCTTC.

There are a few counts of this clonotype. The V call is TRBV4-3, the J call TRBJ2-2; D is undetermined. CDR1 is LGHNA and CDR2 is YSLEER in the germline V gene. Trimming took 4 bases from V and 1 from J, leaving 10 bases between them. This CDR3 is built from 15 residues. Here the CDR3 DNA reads TGCGCCAGCAGCCTTTTCTCCGGGAACACCGGGGAGCTGTTTTTT. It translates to CASSLFSGNTGELFF.

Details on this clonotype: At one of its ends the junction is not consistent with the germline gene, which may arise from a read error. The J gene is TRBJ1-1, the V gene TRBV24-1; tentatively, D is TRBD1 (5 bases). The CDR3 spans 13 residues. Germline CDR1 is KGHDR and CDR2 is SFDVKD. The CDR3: CATSDLDSSKLWF. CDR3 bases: TGTGCCACCAGTGATTTGGACAGCTCTAAGCTTTGGTTT.

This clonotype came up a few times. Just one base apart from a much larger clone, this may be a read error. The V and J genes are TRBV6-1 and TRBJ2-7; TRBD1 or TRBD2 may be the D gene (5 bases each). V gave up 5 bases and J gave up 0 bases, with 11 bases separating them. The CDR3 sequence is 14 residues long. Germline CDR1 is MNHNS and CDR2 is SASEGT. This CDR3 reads CASSREQDSYEQYF. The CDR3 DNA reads TGTGCCAGCAGTCGGGAACAGGACTCCTACGAGCAGTACTTC.

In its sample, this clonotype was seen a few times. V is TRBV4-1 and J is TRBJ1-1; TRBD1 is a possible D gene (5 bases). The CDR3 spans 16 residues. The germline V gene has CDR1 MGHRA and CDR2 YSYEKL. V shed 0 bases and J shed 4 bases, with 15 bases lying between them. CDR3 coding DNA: TGCGCCAGCAGCCAAGAAGGGTGGGGAAGGGGCACTGAAGCTTTCTTT. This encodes CASSQEGWGRGTEAFF.

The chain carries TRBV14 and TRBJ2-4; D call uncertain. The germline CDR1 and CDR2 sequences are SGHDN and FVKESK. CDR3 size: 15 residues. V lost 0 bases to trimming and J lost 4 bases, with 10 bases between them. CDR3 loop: CASSQEGTLKNIQYF. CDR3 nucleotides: TGTGCCAGCAGCCAAGAGGGAACCCTGAAAAACATTCAGTACTTC.

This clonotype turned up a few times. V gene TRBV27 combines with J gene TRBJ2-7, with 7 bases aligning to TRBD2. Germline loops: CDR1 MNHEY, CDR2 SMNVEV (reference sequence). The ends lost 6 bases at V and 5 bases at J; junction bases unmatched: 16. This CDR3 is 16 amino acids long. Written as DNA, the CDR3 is TGTGCCAGCAGCCCAGGTTCTGGGGGAGGGTTGGACGAGCAGTACTTC. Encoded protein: CASSPGSGGGLDEQYF.

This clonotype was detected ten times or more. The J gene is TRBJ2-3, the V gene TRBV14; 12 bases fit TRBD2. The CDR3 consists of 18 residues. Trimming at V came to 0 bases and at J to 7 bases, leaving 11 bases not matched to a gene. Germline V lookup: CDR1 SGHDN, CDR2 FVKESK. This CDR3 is CASSQDGGLAGTPNTQYF. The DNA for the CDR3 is TGTGCCAGCAGCCAAGATGGAGGACTAGCGGGGACCCCAAATACGCAGTATTTT.

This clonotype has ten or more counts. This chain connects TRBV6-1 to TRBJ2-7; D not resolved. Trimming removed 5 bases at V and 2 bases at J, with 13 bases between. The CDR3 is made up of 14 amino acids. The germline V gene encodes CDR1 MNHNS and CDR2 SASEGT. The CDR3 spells CASSLGPDTYEQYF. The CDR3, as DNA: TGTGCCAGCAGTCTTGGACCGGATACCTACGAGCAGTACTTC.

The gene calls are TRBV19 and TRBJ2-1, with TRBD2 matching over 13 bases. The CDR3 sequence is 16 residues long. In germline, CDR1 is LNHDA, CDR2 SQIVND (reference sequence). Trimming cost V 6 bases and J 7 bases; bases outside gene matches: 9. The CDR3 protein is CASSSNRLAGGNEQFF. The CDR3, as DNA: TGTGCCAGTAGCAGTAACCGACTAGCGGGAGGTAATGAGCAGTTCTTC.